This T cell receptor (beta chain) stems from a study of Tregs in tolerant kidney transplant recipients. Study-wide findings and caveats: Biological reproducibility was not directly addressed, but technical replication error appeared minimal.

On this clone: Its antigen remains unidentified.

Unstimulated Tregs (CD4+CD25+CD127-) and CD4+CD25- non-Tregs were sorted from PBMCs. Profiled with immunoSEQ multiplex PCR; TCRdb holds only in-frame clones, not every one. The sample holds some 240,000 clones, about 80% seen once. This CDR3 has 19 amino acids. CDR1 SGHNT and CDR2 YYREEE come from the germline V gene (reference sequence). V lost 1 base to trimming and J lost 4 bases; unmatched junction nucleotides: 11. The chain has TRBV5-4 and TRBJ2-2, with 12 bases that match TRBD1. The sample taken for sequencing was CD4+ T cells from blood. The clonotype comes from a human donor in good health. The CDR3: CASSLPTPGTGGATGELFF. The CDR3 coding sequence is TGTGCCAGCAGCTTGCCTACTCCCGGGACAGGGGGCGCCACCGGGGAGCTGTTTTTT.